These 19 T cell receptor beta chains share one sample of origin, sequenced in a study of T cells in Graves' hyperthyroidism and ophthalmopathy. RNA transcripts served as the template for amplifying TCR beta CDR3 regions. Initially, a first-round RT-PCR of the TCR CDR3 employed the HTBI primer set. TCRdb ran MiXCR on the multiplex PCR reads and lists one entry per CDR3 protein. Here the sample spans 500,000 to 800,000 distinct CDR3 sequences, 13% to 15% being singletons. Sequencing was carried out using blood. The receptors originated from a woman in her fifties or sixties with Graves' ophthalmopathy.

The CDR3 here is CASSPSLAGGPRGNEQFF. CDR3 bases: TGTGCCAGCTCACCATCCCTAGCGGGAGGGCCAAGGGGCAATGAGCAGTTCTTC. The chain recombines TRBV18 with TRBJ2-1; 12 nucleotides line up with TRBD2. This CDR3 is built from 18 residues. V trimming: 2 bases; J trimming: 6 bases; junction bases outside the gene matches: 11. Germline V gene lookup returns CDR1 KGHSH and CDR2 LQKENI. Full variable domain (remainder filled in from reference TRBV18 and TRBJ2-1): NAGVMQNPRHLVRRRGQEARLRCSPMKGHSHVYWYRQLPEEGLKFMVYLQKENIIDESGMPKERFSAEFPKEGPSILRIQQVVRGDSAAYFCASSPSLAGGPRGNEQFFGPGTRLTVL.

This clonotype appeared many times. The V and J genes are TRBV13 and TRBJ2-2; a possible D gene is TRBD2 (6 bases). The CDR3 is 17 amino acids. Germline lookup yields CDR1 PRHDT and CDR2 FYEKMQ (reference sequence). Trimming pared 4 bases from V and 5 bases from J, leaving 20 bases between. CDR3 nucleotide sequence: TGTGCCAGCAGCTCCGGGCGCGGGGAGGTTTCGACCGGGGAGCTGTTTTTT. This codes for CASSSGRGEVSTGELFF.

This clonotype was counted many times. The chain has TRBV12-3 or TRBV12-4 and TRBJ1-5; 7 bases agree with TRBD1. The CDR3 spans 13 residues. Losses at the gene ends were 5 bases for V and 4 bases for J; bases not matched to a gene: 2. CDR3 in amino acids: CASSVTGNQPQHF. The CDR3 nucleotides read TGTGCCAGCAGTGTGACAGGGAATCAGCCCCAGCATTTT.

The chain couples TRBV4-1 to TRBJ2-5, with D perhaps TRBD1 or TRBD2 (5 bases each). This CDR3 has 14 residues. The germline V gene has CDR1 MGHRA and CDR2 YSYEKL. V lost 5 bases to trimming and J lost 5 bases, with 15 bases between them. The CDR3 loop reads CASSKRDLGETQYF. The CDR3 DNA reads as TGCGCCAGCAGCAAACGGGACCTAGGGGAGACCCAGTACTTC.

This clonotype showed up many times. J is TRBJ2-7 and V is TRBV4-1; the D is unclear. Per germline, CDR1 MGHRA and CDR2 YSYEKL. The CDR3 loop spans 15 amino acids. V gave up 2 bases and J gave up 5 bases, with 16 bases separating them. Written as DNA, the CDR3 is TGCGCCAGCAGCCAAACCGGTCCGCTTACCCACGAGCAGTACTTC. This gives the protein CASSQTGPLTHEQYF.

This clonotype was picked up many times. The V and J genes are TRBV20-1 and TRBJ2-1; TRBD1 matches 7 bases. CDR1 DFQATT and CDR2 SNEGSKA come from the germline V gene (reference sequence). J was trimmed by 5 bases and V by 5 bases; bases with no gene match: 6. The CDR3 runs 13 residues. CDR3 sequence: CSADRDSNNEQFF. CDR3 DNA: TGCAGTGCTGACCGGGACAGTAACAATGAGCAGTTCTTC.

This chain links TRBV6-5 with TRBJ2-7; D remains ambiguous. V gave up 0 bases and J gave up 3 bases, with 9 bases separating them. Germline V gene sequence: CDR1 MNHEY, CDR2 SVGAGI. The CDR3 extends over 14 amino acids. The CDR3, as DNA: TGTGCCAGCAGTTACTCGGCAGGCCTCTACGAGCAGTACTTC. Protein: CASSYSAGLYEQYF.

Many counts were recorded for this clonotype. This rearrangement joins TRBV10-3 to TRBJ1-2, with D unclear. The CDR3 is made up of 13 amino acids. Germline V CDR1 and CDR2: ENHRY, SYGVKD. V was shortened by 11 bases and J by 3 bases, with 16 bases between the two germline ends. The CDR3 nucleotides are TGTGCCTCCAACCCCAGTCAGGACTATGGCTACACCTTC. Protein sequence: CASNPSQDYGYTF.

This clonotype was seen ten or more times. The gene calls are TRBV2 and TRBJ1-2; 12 bases fit TRBD1. V lost 4 bases, J lost 8 bases, and 5 bases stayed unmatched. The CDR3 has 14 residues. Germline CDR1 and CDR2: SNHLY and FYNNEI. Here the CDR3 DNA reads TGTGCCAGCAGTGGCCGGGACAGGGGGCTCGGCTACACCTTC. Translating gives CASSGRDRGLGYTF. The variable domain in full, completed from reference TRBV2 and TRBJ1-2, reads EPEVTQTPSHQVTQMGQEVILRCVPISNHLYFYWYRQILGQKVEFLVSFYNNEISEKSEIFDDQFSVERPDGSNFTLKIRSTKLEDSAMYFCASSGRDRGLGYTFGSGTRLTVV.

This clonotype was counted many times. The rearrangement uses TRBV20-1 and TRBJ2-3; 7 positions agree with TRBD2. Germline values: CDR1 DFQATT, CDR2 SNEGSKA (reference sequence). Germline trimming cut 4 bases from V and 4 bases from J; bases unmatched to any gene: 8. The CDR3 has 14 amino acids. CDR3 loop: CSAILEAGSDTQYF. For the CDR3, the DNA is TGCAGTGCTATACTAGAAGCGGGATCAGATACGCAGTATTTT.

In this sample, this clonotype turned up many times. The chain employs TRBV28 and TRBJ1-1; TRBD1 is a possible D gene (6 bases). Germline V gene lookup returns CDR1 MDHEN and CDR2 SYDVKM. CDR3 length: 11 residues. V lost 6 bases, J lost 8 bases, and 10 bases lay in between. Here the CDR3 reads CASRTGQEAFF. DNA of the CDR3: TGTGCCAGCAGAACCGGACAGGAAGCTTTCTTT.

This clonotype was found a few times. The chain employs TRBV20-1 and TRBJ2-1; 9 nucleotides align to TRBD2. The germline V gene encodes CDR1 DFQATT and CDR2 SNEGSKA (reference sequence). The V segment lost 4 bases and the J segment 8 bases; nucleotides outside the gene matches: 3. The CDR3 runs to 12 residues. DNA for the CDR3: TGCAGTGCTAAGGGACTAGCCTATGAGCAGTTCTTC. Translation: CSAKGLAYEQFF.

Worth noting for this clonotype: This likely comes from a read error, as the CDR3 has no conserved phenylalanine or tryptophan at its end. The chain is built from TRBV6-2 or TRBV6-3 and TRBJ2-1; the D is unclear. V was cut by 7 bases and J by 6 bases, with 7 bases left in between. Germline V gives CDR1 MNHEY, CDR2 SVGEGT. CDR3 size: 11 residues. CDR3 bases: TGTGCCAGCACCGACGCCAATGAGCAGTTCCTC. Protein sequence: CASTDANEQFL.

This clonotype occurred many times. The V and J genes are TRBV12-3 or TRBV12-4 and TRBJ2-2; D unclear. This CDR3 spans 17 amino acids. V lost 9 bases to trimming and J lost 4 bases, with 24 bases between them. Here the CDR3 DNA reads TGTGCCAGTTTCCCCCTCAGCGACCCGAAGGGCACCGGGGAGCTGTTTTTT. Amino acids: CASFPLSDPKGTGELFF.

This clonotype was observed a handful of times. This sequence joins TRBV10-3 and TRBJ1-6; no firm D call. Trimming pared 6 bases from V and 14 bases from J, leaving 17 bases between. The germline V gene encodes CDR1 ENHRY and CDR2 SYGVKD. This CDR3 spans 13 amino acids. In DNA form, the CDR3 reads TGTGCCATCAGCCGGACGGACGCCGGGGCCCTCCACTTT. It specifies CAISRTDAGALHF.

This clonotype was detected many times. The rearrangement uses TRBV5-1 and TRBJ1-2; D is perhaps TRBD1 (6 bases). CDR3 length equals 14 residues. Germline-derived CDR1 and CDR2 are SGHRS and YFSETQ. Trimming took off 4 bases at V and 8 bases at J, with 18 bases between the two ends. CDR3 protein: CASSGGQTPDGYTF. The CDR3 coding sequence is TGCGCCAGCAGCGGAGGACAGACCCCGGACGGCTACACCTTC. The full variable domain, its missing parts supplied by reference TRBV5-1 and TRBJ1-2, is KAGVTQTPRYLIKTRGQQVTLSCSPISGHRSVSWYQQTPGQGLQFLFEYFSETQRNKGNFPGRFSGRQFSNSRSEMNVSTLELGDSALYLCASSGGQTPDGYTFGSGTRLTVV.

The gene calls are TRBV29-1 and TRBJ2-7, with D possibly called TRBD1 or TRBD2 (5 bases each). The ends were cut back, 4 bases at V and 6 bases at J, with 19 bases in the middle. Germline V CDR1 and CDR2: SQVTM, ANQGSEA. The CDR3 has 14 amino acids. This CDR3 is CSVVGDAYRGEQYF. In nucleotides, the CDR3 is TGCAGCGTTGTAGGGGACGCCTATAGAGGCGAGCAGTACTTC.

This clonotype was seen a few times. DNA for the CDR3: TGCAGTGCTACTCCCCCGAGCGGGAGGAGGTCCTACGAGCAGTACTTC. Translated, it gives CSATPPSGRRSYEQYF. The chain recombines TRBV20-1 with TRBJ2-7; TRBD2 matches at 9 bases. Unmatched junction bases numbered 11, after V lost 4 bases and J lost 1 base. The CDR3 is 16 residues long. CDR1 DFQATT and CDR2 SNEGSKA come from the germline V gene (reference sequence).

This chain uses TRBV9 with TRBJ1-4; 7 bases fit TRBD1. CDR3 length equals 16 residues. Trimming took 2 bases from V and 7 from J; bases not matched to a gene: 11. Germline values: CDR1 SGDLS, CDR2 YYNGEE. For the CDR3, the DNA is TGTGCCAGCAGCGTCTCCCCCGGGACAGCGGGTGAAAAACTGTTTTTT. This translates into CASSVSPGTAGEKLFF.